These 17 T cell receptor beta chains came from one sample sequenced in a study of blood T cell repertoires in COVID-19. Measured with immunoSEQ multiplex PCR; TCRdb has only the in-frame clones, and not every one. Here the sample spans about 300,000 clones, around 92% being singletons. The sequenced sample was peripheral blood. These receptor sequences come from a woman aged 25-40 years with COVID-19, enrolled during active disease.

This chain's CDR3 is CASSLMGHNTGELFF. The CDR3 coding sequence is TGTGCCAGCAGCTTAATGGGACACAACACCGGGGAGCTGTTTTTT. V usage is TRBV7-6 and J usage is TRBJ2-2; D is perhaps TRBD1 (6 bases). Trimming pared 2 bases from V and 2 bases from J, leaving 9 bases between. CDR3 length: 15 amino acids. CDR1 SGHVS and CDR2 FNYEAQ come from the germline V gene.

A few counts support this clone. The chain carries TRBV28 and TRBJ1-1, with 9 bases lining up with TRBD1. Trimming cost V 3 bases and J 0 bases; bases outside gene matches: 2. The CDR3 has 15 residues. Germline CDR1 reads MDHEN; CDR2 reads SYDVKM. In nucleotides, the CDR3 is TGTGCCAGCAGTTTGGACAGGGGACTGAACACTGAAGCTTTCTTT. It codes for CASSLDRGLNTEAFF.

The chain combines TRBV19 with TRBJ1-2; 9 bases align to TRBD1. Unmatched junction bases numbered 12, after V lost 7 bases and J lost 3 bases. The germline V gene encodes CDR1 LNHDA and CDR2 SQIVND (reference sequence). This CDR3 region has 16 residues. The chain's CDR3 is CASTILPGTGHYGYTF. The CDR3 coding sequence is TGTGCCAGTACGATCCTACCCGGGACAGGGCACTATGGCTACACCTTC.

The chain is built from TRBV18 and TRBJ1-1, with D possibly TRBD1 on 5 matching bases. V was clipped by 3 bases and J by 1 base, with 9 bases between them. This CDR3 region has 14 residues. The germline V gene encodes CDR1 KGHSH and CDR2 LQKENI. The CDR3 bases are TGTGCCAGCTCACCTAGACAGCAGAACACTGAAGCTTTCTTT. Amino acids: CASSPRQQNTEAFF.

The gene calls are TRBV15 and TRBJ1-2, with D unclear. The V end was cut by 0 bases, the J end by 8 bases, with 13 bases between. The CDR3 has 14 amino acids. CDR1 is LNHNV and CDR2 is YYDKDF in the germline V gene (reference sequence). CDR3 protein: CATSRDDYFGGYTF. The CDR3 nucleotides read TGTGCCACCAGCAGAGATGACTATTTCGGAGGCTACACCTTC.

This chain links TRBV7-2 with TRBJ1-1; maybe TRBD1 (6 bases). The germline CDR1 and CDR2 sequences are SGHTA and FQGNSA. Trimming stripped 3 bases from V and 7 bases from J, with 18 bases between. The CDR3 has 15 residues. CDR3 bases: TGTGCCAGCAGCTTTCGGACCCAGGGGTATGGTGAAGCTTTCTTT. Translation gives CASSFRTQGYGEAFF.

The chain recombines TRBV7-9 with TRBJ1-4, with 9 bases identical to TRBD1. The V and J ends lost 4 bases and 9 bases, in that order; junction bases with no gene match: 12. Germline CDR1 and CDR2: SEHNR and FQNEAQ (reference sequence). The CDR3 is 16 residues long. The chain's CDR3 is CASSYQSGQGFQKLFF. The CDR3 coding sequence is TGTGCCAGCAGCTATCAGAGCGGACAGGGGTTCCAAAAACTGTTTTTT.

The J gene is TRBJ2-7, the V gene TRBV5-1; 11 bases are shared with TRBD1. This CDR3 region has 14 residues. CDR1 is SGHRS and CDR2 is YFSETQ in the germline V gene. Trimming cost V 3 bases and J 6 bases; bases outside gene matches: 5. CDR3 region: CASSSGTGGLEQYF. CDR3 coding DNA: TGCGCCAGCAGCTCCGGGACAGGGGGACTCGAGCAGTACTTC.

This clone was counted between two and nine times. CDR3 sequence: CASNLTVSNQPQHF. CDR3 nucleotides: TGTGCCAGCAATCTGACAGTTAGCAATCAGCCCCAGCATTTT. This chain connects TRBV27 to TRBJ1-5, with D maybe TRBD1 (5 bases). The V gene's germline CDR1 is MNHEY and CDR2 SMNVEV (reference sequence). Trimming removed 7 bases at V and 0 bases at J, with 10 bases between. The CDR3 length is 14 residues.

The chain employs TRBV11-3 and TRBJ2-1; 8 nucleotides line up with TRBD2. Trimming removed 3 bases from V and 12 bases from J; junction bases left unmatched: 10. CDR1 is SGHNT, CDR2 YENEEA, per germline. The CDR3 is 14 residues long. CDR3 DNA sequence: TGTGCCAGCAGCTTCCTAGCGGGCTCCCTGGGGCAGTTCTTC. Translation gives CASSFLAGSLGQFF.

V and J are TRBV7-2 and TRBJ1-1; D call uncertain. This CDR3 has 16 residues. V lost 2 bases and J lost 5, with 18 bases in between. In germline, CDR1 is SGHTA, CDR2 FQGNSA. CDR3 nucleotide sequence: TGTGCCAGCAGCTTAATCCCCCATGGAGGGAGAACTGAAGCTTTCTTT. It encodes CASSLIPHGGRTEAFF.

This rearrangement joins TRBV29-1 to TRBJ1-1; D may be TRBD1 (6 bases). Trimming removed 6 bases from V and 5 bases from J, with 16 bases in between. The CDR3 sequence is 13 residues long. Germline values: CDR1 SQVTM, CDR2 ANQGSEA. CDR3 bases: TGCAGCGTAACGACAGGTGGCGGGACTGAAGCTTTCTTT. It codes for CSVTTGGGTEAFF.

The chain combines TRBV5-1 with TRBJ2-2; D ambiguous. Deletions cut 4 bases from V and 7 bases from J, with 23 bases between. Germline V gene data show CDR1 as SGHRS and CDR2 as YFSETQ. The CDR3 runs 17 residues. CDR3 sequence (DNA): TGCGCCAGCAGCCCCAACCCTGGCCGTACACCGGGCGGGGAGCTGTTTTTT. Translation: CASSPNPGRTPGGELFF.

The V gene is TRBV5-1, the J gene TRBJ2-1; tentatively, D is TRBD2 (7 bases). The germline CDR1 and CDR2 sequences are SGHRS and YFSETQ. Deletions cut 9 bases from V and 3 bases from J, with 16 bases between. The CDR3 is 14 residues long. CDR3 sequence (DNA): TGCGCCACCCAAGCGGGGACAAACTACAATGAGCAGTTCTTC. It is translated as CATQAGTNYNEQFF.

The chain couples TRBV2 to TRBJ2-2; possibly TRBD2 for D (5 bases). Looked up from germline, CDR1 is SNHLY and CDR2 is FYNNEI. CDR3 length: 13 residues. Trimming took off 7 bases at V and 3 bases at J, with 9 bases between the two ends. The CDR3 DNA is TGTGCCAGCACCCCTAGCCACACCGGGGAGCTGTTTTTT. Translating it yields CASTPSHTGELFF.

This rearrangement joins TRBV6-1 to TRBJ2-2, with a tentative D call TRBD1 (5 bases). This CDR3 is built from 16 residues. Germline CDR1 and CDR2: MNHNS and SASEGT. Trimming left V 1 base short and J 4 bases short, with 13 bases between. CDR3 amino acids: CASSEGVTELTGELFF. In DNA, the CDR3 is TGTGCCAGCAGTGAAGGGGTGACAGAACTCACCGGGGAGCTGTTTTTT.

The chain has TRBV2 and TRBJ2-1; 11 bases are a match to TRBD2. This CDR3 comprises 15 residues. Trimming cost V 7 bases and J 8 bases; bases outside gene matches: 10. The V gene's germline CDR1 is SNHLY and CDR2 FYNNEI. The CDR3, as DNA: TGTGCCAGCATATGGCTAGCGGGGGGCGAGGATGAGCAGTTCTTC. It is translated as CASIWLAGGEDEQFF.